The 25 T cell receptor beta chains reported below all come from one sample, sequenced in a study of OX40 agonist ivuxolimab in advanced cancers. Libraries were made using the immunoSEQ multiplex PCR assay. TCRdb mirrors the immuneACCESS table, restricted to in-frame sequences. Some clones are absent from its copies; in checked studies, under half trace to an unresolved V gene, and the reason for the others is unknown. Here the sample has about 83,000 clones; roughly 80% occur a single time. Roughly 1.7% of the sample is held by the ten biggest clonotypes. The material sequenced was CD4+ or CD8+ T cells sorted from blood, taken in a trial of the OX40 agonist ivuxolimab. These receptors all come from an adult with an advanced solid tumor such as melanoma, head and neck, liver or kidney cancer.

This rearrangement joins TRBV10-2 to TRBJ1-2, with TRBD1 matching over 8 bases. CDR3 length equals 14 residues. V lost 7 bases to trimming and J lost 4 bases; unmatched junction nucleotides: 8. Germline CDR1 and CDR2: WSHSY and SAAADI. CDR3 coding DNA: TGCGCCAGCAATGACAGGGGACCCTCCTATGGCTACACCTTC. It is translated as CASNDRGPSYGYTF.

Here the CDR3 reads CASRTSGGTDTQYF. CDR3 bases: TGTGCCAGCAGGACTAGCGGGGGGACAGATACGCAGTATTTT. The chain has TRBV6-5 and TRBJ2-3, with 13 bases aligning to TRBD2. V trimming: 6 bases; J trimming: 3 bases; junction bases outside the gene matches: 0. From germline, CDR1 is MNHEY and CDR2 SVGAGI. The length of the CDR3 is 14 residues.

This clone was found once. The gene calls are TRBV5-1 and TRBJ1-6; D is undetermined. CDR1 is SGHRS, CDR2 YFSETQ, per germline. V was shortened by 0 bases and J by 5 bases, with 6 bases between the two germline ends. The CDR3 runs to 14 residues. CDR3 sequence reads: CASSLEQNNSPLHF. In DNA form, the CDR3 reads TGCGCCAGCAGCTTGGAGCAGAATAATTCACCCCTCCACTTT.

The chain couples TRBV1 to TRBJ2-1; TRBD2 is the table's D call, not checked against the DNA. TRBV1 constitutes a pseudogene. The CDR3 is 16 residues long. This chain's CDR3 is CTSSQEQRGIRDEQFF. CDR3 in DNA: TGCACCAGCAGCCAAGAGCAGCGGGGGATAAGGGATGAGCAGTTCTTC.

This chain joins TRBV4-2 and TRBJ2-1; 12 positions agree with TRBD2. Trimming cost V 4 bases and J 5 bases; bases outside gene matches: 9. CDR1 and CDR2 from the germline V gene are LGHNA and YNFKEQ. The CDR3 is made up of 17 amino acids. The CDR3 protein is CASSPTGTSGPHNEQFF. The CDR3 coding sequence is TGTGCCAGCAGCCCGACCGGGACTAGCGGGCCTCACAATGAGCAGTTCTTC.

The rearrangement joins TRBV2 to TRBJ2-2; 7 positions match TRBD1. With 6 bases clipped from V and 0 bases from J, the junction kept 4 bases outside the gene matches. Per germline, CDR1 SNHLY and CDR2 FYNNEI. This CDR3 has 15 residues. CDR3 sequence: CASSSGTANTGELFF. CDR3 DNA sequence: TGTGCCAGCAGCTCCGGGACAGCGAACACCGGGGAGCTGTTTTTT.

The J gene is TRBJ1-2, the V gene TRBV27; the D is unclear. The CDR3 runs to 12 residues. Trimming stripped 6 bases from V and 3 bases from J, with 8 bases between. CDR1 and CDR2 (germline): MNHEY, SMNVEV (reference sequence). CDR3 sequence: CASRREDYGYTF. CDR3 nucleotide sequence: TGTGCCAGCAGGAGGGAGGACTATGGCTACACCTTC.

This rearrangement joins TRBV6-1 to TRBJ2-3; no definite D call. CDR1 is MNHNS and CDR2 is SASEGT in the germline V gene. The CDR3 consists of 14 residues. The ends were cut back, 7 bases at V and 2 bases at J, with 13 bases in the middle. The CDR3 here is CASKPEQTTDTQYF. CDR3 nucleotide sequence: TGTGCCAGCAAACCAGAGCAAACCACAGATACGCAGTATTTT.

The V gene is TRBV6-6, the J gene TRBJ2-3; D gene ambiguous. Trimming shortened V by 2 bases and J by 0 bases, and 6 bases separated the two germline ends. This CDR3 region has 14 residues. Germline V gives CDR1 MNHNY, CDR2 SVGAGI (reference sequence). The CDR3 DNA sequence: TGTGCCAGCAGTTACCCGACTAGCACAGATACGCAGTATTTT. Protein: CASSYPTSTDTQYF.

Turning to this clone: Other DNA sequences in the sample encode the same CDR3. This chain joins TRBV30 and TRBJ1-5, with a weak D call TRBD1 (6 bases). Germline-derived CDR1 and CDR2 are GTSNPN and SVGIG (reference sequence). CDR3 length: 13 amino acids. The V gene lost 0 bases and the J gene lost 7 bases, with 10 bases spanning the gap. The CDR3 sequence is CAWSVGGLQPQHF. As DNA, the CDR3 is TGTGCCTGGAGTGTAGGGGGTCTCCAGCCCCAGCATTTT.

This clone was seen just once. V is TRBV6-1 and J is TRBJ1-2, with 7 bases matching TRBD1. The CDR3 length is 13 residues. Germline loops: CDR1 MNHNS, CDR2 SASEGT. The J segment lost 7 bases and the V segment lost 7 bases, leaving 9 bases of the junction unmatched. The CDR3 protein is CASTQTGSSGYTF. The CDR3, as DNA: TGTGCCAGCACCCAGACAGGGTCAAGTGGCTACACCTTC.

The genes are TRBV19 and TRBJ2-7, with 10 bases matching TRBD1. The CDR3 is made up of 16 amino acids. Germline V CDR1 and CDR2: LNHDA, SQIVND (reference sequence). V lost 6 bases to trimming and J lost 4 bases; unmatched junction nucleotides: 12. As DNA, the CDR3 is TGTGCCAGTAGCGAGACAGGGGGCCACGTCACATACGAGCAGTACTTC. It codes for CASSETGGHVTYEQYF.

In this sample, this clone turned up once. The chain recombines TRBV4-1 with TRBJ2-1, with 14 nucleotides matching TRBD2. This CDR3 spans 21 amino acids. The V segment lost 4 bases and the J segment 2 bases; nucleotides outside the gene matches: 16. Germline V gene lookup returns CDR1 MGHRA and CDR2 YSYEKL. CDR3 amino acids: CASSLPRPGLAGVFTYNEQFF. As DNA, the CDR3 is TGCGCCAGCAGCCTCCCGAGACCGGGACTAGCGGGGGTGTTTACCTACAATGAGCAGTTCTTC.

V gene TRBV2 combines with J gene TRBJ1-2; 8 bases map to TRBD1. Germline assignment: CDR1 SNHLY and CDR2 FYNNEI. CDR3 length: 13 amino acids. V lost 6 bases, J lost 4 bases, and 4 bases stayed unmatched. The CDR3 DNA sequence: TGTGCCAGCAGGGACACAGGGGGCTATGGCTACACCTTC. Protein: CASRDTGGYGYTF.

The CDR3 is CASSFARTRNQPQHF. CDR3 DNA: TGTGCCAGCAGTTTCGCACGGACCCGCAATCAGCCCCAGCATTTT. The chain has TRBV28 and TRBJ1-5; no clear D gene. The CDR3 extends over 15 amino acids. V shed 3 bases and J shed 2 bases, with 11 bases lying between them. The germline gives CDR1 MDHEN, CDR2 SYDVKM.

The genes are TRBV11-1 and TRBJ2-6; D may be TRBD1 or TRBD2 (5 bases each). Germline V gene sequence: CDR1 SGHAT, CDR2 FQDESV (reference sequence). Trimming stripped 3 bases from V and 3 bases from J, with 15 bases between. The CDR3 runs 17 residues. The CDR3 DNA follows: TGTGCCAGCAGCTTCGGATCCGGGGCGCGTGGGGCCAACGTCCTGACTTTC. The encoded protein is CASSFGSGARGANVLTF.

Concerning this clone itself: Distinct nucleotide sequences in the sample also encode this CDR3. This chain connects TRBV5-4 to TRBJ2-4, with TRBD1 matching over 8 bases. This CDR3 is 16 amino acids long. V dropped 4 bases and J dropped 0; count of bases not matched to a gene: 6. CDR1 and CDR2 (germline): SGHNT, YYREEE (reference sequence). The CDR3 is CASSPGGLLAKNIQYF. In nucleotides, the CDR3 is TGTGCCAGCAGCCCAGGGGGCTTACTAGCCAAAAACATTCAGTACTTC.

V and J are TRBV11-3 and TRBJ1-2; perhaps TRBD1 as D (5 bases). In germline, CDR1 is SGHNT, CDR2 YENEEA. This CDR3 contains 12 residues. Trimming shortened V by 3 bases and J by 6 bases, and 8 bases separated the two germline ends. The CDR3 protein is CASSLGGDGYTF. Written as DNA, the CDR3 is TGTGCCAGCAGCTTGGGAGGGGATGGCTACACCTTC. The full variable domain, rest sourced from reference TRBV11-3 and TRBJ1-2, is EAGVVQSPRYKIIEKKQPVAFWCNPISGHNTLYWYLQNLGQGPELLIRYENEEAVDDSQLPKDRFSAERLKGVDSTLKIQPAELGDSAVYLCASSLGGDGYTFGSGTRLTVV.

Only one count was recorded for this clone. V gene TRBV2 combines with J gene TRBJ2-7, with TRBD1 identical over 7 bases. V lost 6 bases, J lost 0 bases, and 5 bases stayed unmatched. From germline, CDR1 is SNHLY and CDR2 FYNNEI. The CDR3 spans 14 residues. CDR3 region: CASRTWDSSYEQYF. CDR3 nucleotide sequence: TGTGCCAGCAGAACCTGGGACAGCTCCTACGAGCAGTACTTC. Supplemented by reference TRBV2 and TRBJ2-7, the full variable domain reads EPEVTQTPSHQVTQMGQEVILRCVPISNHLYFYWYRQILGQKVEFLVSFYNNEISEKSEIFDDQFSVERPDGSNFTLKIRSTKLEDSAMYFCASRTWDSSYEQYFGPGTRLTVT.

This chain connects TRBV11-2 to TRBJ2-3, with 8 bases aligning to TRBD2. The V and J ends lost 3 bases and 2 bases, in that order; junction bases with no gene match: 13. This CDR3 contains 18 residues. Germline CDR1 SGHAT, CDR2 FQNNGV. This CDR3 is CASSLGSWRGVITDTQYF. CDR3 bases: TGTGCCAGCAGCTTGGGGTCATGGCGGGGGGTAATCACAGATACGCAGTATTTT.

The chain is built from TRBV5-4 and TRBJ2-2, with a weak D call TRBD2 (6 bases). The CDR3 sequence is 14 residues long. Germline V gene lookup returns CDR1 SGHNT and CDR2 YYREEE (reference sequence). The CDR3 sequence: CASSRGSDTGELFF. CDR3 bases: TGTGCTAGTAGCCGGGGGAGCGACACCGGGGAGCTGTTTTTT.

The chain carries TRBV10-1 and TRBJ2-3; 8 nucleotides align to TRBD2. The V and J ends lost 2 bases and 6 bases, in that order; junction bases with no gene match: 10. CDR1 is WNHNN, CDR2 SYGVQD, per germline (reference sequence). The CDR3 covers 16 residues. CDR3 loop: CASSEGKRGLRDTQYF. For the CDR3, the DNA is TGCGCCAGCAGTGAGGGCAAGCGGGGGCTACGCGATACGCAGTATTTT.

This chain links TRBV28 with TRBJ1-6, with 8 bases aligning to TRBD1. Germline CDR1 is MDHEN and CDR2 is SYDVKM. CDR3 length equals 17 residues. V was clipped by 3 bases and J by 5 bases; unmatched bases: 9. CDR3 DNA sequence: TGTGCCAGCAGTTTGTGGCAGGGGGCGGACAATAATTCACCCCTCCACTTT. This codes for CASSLWQGADNNSPLHF.

The J gene is TRBJ1-5, the V gene TRBV19, with 8 nucleotides matching TRBD1. V gave up 1 base and J gave up 6 bases; unmatched junction bases: 11. The CDR3 covers 17 residues. Germline values: CDR1 LNHDA, CDR2 SQIVND (reference sequence). As DNA, the CDR3 is TGTGCCAGTAGTATAGCCAGGGGGCAGTACCTTTCTCAGCCCCAGCATTTT. The encoded protein is CASSIARGQYLSQPQHF.

The rearrangement uses TRBV20-1 and TRBJ1-2; D gene uncertain. Germline CDR1 and CDR2: DFQATT and SNEGSKA (reference sequence). This CDR3 has 11 amino acids. CDR3 sequence (DNA): TGCGCAAGCGTCGTAGACTATGGCTACACCTTC. This translates into CASVVDYGYTF.